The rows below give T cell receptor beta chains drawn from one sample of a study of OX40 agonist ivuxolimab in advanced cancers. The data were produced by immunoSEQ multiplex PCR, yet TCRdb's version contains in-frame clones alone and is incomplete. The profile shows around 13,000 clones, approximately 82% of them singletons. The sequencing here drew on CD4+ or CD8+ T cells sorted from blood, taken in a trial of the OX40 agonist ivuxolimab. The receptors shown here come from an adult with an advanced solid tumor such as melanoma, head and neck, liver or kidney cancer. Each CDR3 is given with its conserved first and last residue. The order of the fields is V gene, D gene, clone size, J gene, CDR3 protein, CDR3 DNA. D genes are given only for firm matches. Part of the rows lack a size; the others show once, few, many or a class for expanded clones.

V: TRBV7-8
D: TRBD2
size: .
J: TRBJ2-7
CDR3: CASSSLAGDEQYF
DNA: TGTGCCAGCAGCTCTCTAGCGGGAGACGAGCAGTACTTC

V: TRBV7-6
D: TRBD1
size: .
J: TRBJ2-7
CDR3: CASSPPDRGHEQYF
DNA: TGTGCCAGCAGCCCTCCCGACAGGGGCCACGAGCAGTACTTC

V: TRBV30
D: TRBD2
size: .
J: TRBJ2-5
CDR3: CASAGVGGGETQYF
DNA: TGTGCCTCCGCGGGAGTAGGTGGGGGGGAGACCCAGTACTTC

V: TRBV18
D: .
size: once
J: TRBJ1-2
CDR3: CASSLRGGSGYTF
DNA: TGTGCCAGCTCACTCCGAGGGGGGTCTGGCTACACCTTC

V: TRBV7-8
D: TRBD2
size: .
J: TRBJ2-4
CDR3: CASSLSGIGDIQYF
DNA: TGTGCCAGCAGCTTAAGCGGGATAGGGGACATTCAGTACTTC

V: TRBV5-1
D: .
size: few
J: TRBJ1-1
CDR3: CASSLGHEAFF
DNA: TGCGCCAGCAGCTTGGGGCATGAAGCTTTCTTT

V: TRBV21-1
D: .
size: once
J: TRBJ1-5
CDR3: CASSTDRGIGNQPQHF
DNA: TGTGCCAGCAGCACAGACAGGGGGATTGGCAATCAGCCCCAGCATTTT

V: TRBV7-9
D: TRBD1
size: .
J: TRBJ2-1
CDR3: CASSPGQGPSDNEQFF
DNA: TGTGCCAGCAGCCCAGGACAGGGACCTTCGGACAATGAGCAGTTCTTC

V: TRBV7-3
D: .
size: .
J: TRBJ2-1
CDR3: CASSEATGASYNEQFF
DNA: TGTGCCAGCAGCGAGGCTACGGGAGCCTCCTACAATGAGCAGTTCTTC

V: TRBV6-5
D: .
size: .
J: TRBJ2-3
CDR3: CASSYGTSHTQYF
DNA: TGTGCCAGCAGTTACGGGACGTCTCATACGCAGTATTTT

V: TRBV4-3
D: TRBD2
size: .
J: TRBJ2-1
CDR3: CASSPTSGENEQFF
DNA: TGCGCCAGCAGCCCCACTAGCGGAGAGAATGAGCAGTTCTTC

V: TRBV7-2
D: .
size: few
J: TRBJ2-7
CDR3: CASSSSRDTHYEQYF
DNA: TGTGCCAGCAGTTCTTCTCGGGACACCCACTACGAGCAGTACTTC

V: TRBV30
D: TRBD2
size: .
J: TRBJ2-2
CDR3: CAWSVSGSEAGELFF
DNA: TGTGCCTGGAGTGTCAGCGGGAGTGAGGCCGGGGAGCTGTTTTTT

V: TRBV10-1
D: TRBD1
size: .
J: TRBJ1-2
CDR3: CASWTGDGYTF
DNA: TGCGCCAGCTGGACAGGGGATGGCTACACCTTC

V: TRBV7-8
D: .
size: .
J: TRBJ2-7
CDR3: CASSTIRDFSYEQYF
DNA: TGTGCCAGCAGCACGATCCGGGACTTCTCCTACGAGCAGTACTTC

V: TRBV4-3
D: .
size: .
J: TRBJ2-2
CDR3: CASSQDERRRYGRTGELFF
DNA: TGCGCCAGCAGCCAAGATGAGAGGCGACGGTATGGACGCACCGGGGAGCTGTTTTTT

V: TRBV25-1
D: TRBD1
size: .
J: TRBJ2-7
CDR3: CASSAWTGLYEQYF
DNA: TGTGCCAGCAGTGCCTGGACAGGGTTGTACGAGCAGTACTTC

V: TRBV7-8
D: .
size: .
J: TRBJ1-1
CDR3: CASSRRLDWDTEAFF
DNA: TGTGCCAGCAGCCGACGCTTGGACTGGGACACTGAAGCTTTCTTT

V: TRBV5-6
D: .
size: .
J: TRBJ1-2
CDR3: CASIRGGAPVWGYTF
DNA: TGTGCCAGCATCCGGGGGGGCGCTCCTGTGTGGGGCTACACCTTC

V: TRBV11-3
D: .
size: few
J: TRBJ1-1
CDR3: CASSFVGGGPEAFF
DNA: TGTGCCAGCAGCTTCGTTGGGGGGGGCCCTGAAGCTTTCTTT

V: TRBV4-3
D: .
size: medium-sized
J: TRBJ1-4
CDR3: CASSQGDGLGGKLFF
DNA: TGCGCCAGCAGCCAAGGTGACGGGCTAGGAGGAAAACTGTTTTTT

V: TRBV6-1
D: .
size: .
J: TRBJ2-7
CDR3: CASSEWFQGEQYF
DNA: TGTGCCAGCAGTGAATGGTTCCAGGGCGAGCAGTACTTC

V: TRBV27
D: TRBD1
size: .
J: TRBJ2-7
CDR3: CASGTGGSEQYF
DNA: TGTGCCAGCGGGACAGGGGGCTCCGAGCAGTACTTC

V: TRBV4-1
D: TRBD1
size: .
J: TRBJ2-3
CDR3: CASSPYPTGGGDTQYF
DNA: TGCGCCAGCAGTCCTTACCCCACAGGGGGAGGAGATACGCAGTATTTT

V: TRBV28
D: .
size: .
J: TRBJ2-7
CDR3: CASSLFAIGSYEQYF
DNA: TGTGCCAGCAGTTTATTCGCGATCGGGTCCTACGAGCAGTACTTC